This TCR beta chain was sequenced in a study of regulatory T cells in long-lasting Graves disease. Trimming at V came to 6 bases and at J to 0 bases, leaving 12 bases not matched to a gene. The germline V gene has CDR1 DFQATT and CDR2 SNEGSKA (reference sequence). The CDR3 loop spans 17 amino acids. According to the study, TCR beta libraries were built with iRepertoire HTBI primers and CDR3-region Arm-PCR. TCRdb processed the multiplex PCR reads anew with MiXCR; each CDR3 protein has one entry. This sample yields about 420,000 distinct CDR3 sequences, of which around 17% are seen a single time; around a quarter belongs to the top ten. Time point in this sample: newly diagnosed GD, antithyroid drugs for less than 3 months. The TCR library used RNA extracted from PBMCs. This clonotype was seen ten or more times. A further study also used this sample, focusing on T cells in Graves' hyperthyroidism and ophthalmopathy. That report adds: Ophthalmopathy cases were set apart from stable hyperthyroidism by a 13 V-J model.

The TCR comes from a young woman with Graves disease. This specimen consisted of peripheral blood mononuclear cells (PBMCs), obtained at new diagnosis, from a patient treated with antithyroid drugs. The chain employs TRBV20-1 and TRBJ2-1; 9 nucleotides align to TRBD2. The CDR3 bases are TGCAGTGCGGACGGACTAGCGAACCCGAGCTCCTACAATGAGCAGTTCTTC. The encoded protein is CSADGLANPSSYNEQFF.